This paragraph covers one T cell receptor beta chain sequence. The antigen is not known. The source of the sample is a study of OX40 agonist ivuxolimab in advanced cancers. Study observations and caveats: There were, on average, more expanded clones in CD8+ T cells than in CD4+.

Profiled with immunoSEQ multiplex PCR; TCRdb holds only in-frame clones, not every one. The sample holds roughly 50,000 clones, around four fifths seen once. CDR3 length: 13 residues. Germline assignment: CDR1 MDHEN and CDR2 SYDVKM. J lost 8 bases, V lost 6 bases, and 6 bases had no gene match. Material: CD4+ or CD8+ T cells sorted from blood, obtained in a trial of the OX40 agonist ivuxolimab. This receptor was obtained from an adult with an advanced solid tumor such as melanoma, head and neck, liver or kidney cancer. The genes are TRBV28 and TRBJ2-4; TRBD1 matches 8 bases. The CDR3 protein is CASRNAGQDIQYF. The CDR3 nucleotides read TGTGCCAGCAGGAATGCGGGACAGGACATTCAGTACTTC. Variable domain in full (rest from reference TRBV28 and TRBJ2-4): DVKVTQSSRYLVKRTGEKVFLECVQDMDHENMFWYRQDPGLGLRLIYFSYDVKMKEKGDIPEGYSVSREKKERFSLILESASTNQTSMYLCASRNAGQDIQYFGAGTRLSVL.